The T cell receptor (beta chain) under discussion was sequenced for a study of cytomegalovirus exposure and HLA in healthy donors. Regarding the study as a whole: Productive status was seen about 90% or about 30% of the time for most TCR beta V segments in an earlier analysis. Association with HLA alleles at 0.05 false discovery rate was found for roughly 17,000 TCR beta sequences in a later analysis.

Between the trimmed V and J ends, which lost 5 bases and 0 bases, there was a span of 13 bases. CDR1 SGHTA and CDR2 FQGNSA come from the germline V gene. CDR3 length: 15 amino acids. A remark on this clone: Its antigen remains unidentified.

60 Vbeta and 13 Jbeta primers were used in PCR. Sequencing was performed with immunoSEQ multiplex PCR; in TCRdb, only in-frame clones are kept and a portion is missing. The table has some 200,000 clones, approximately 70% seen once. The chain is built from TRBV7-2 and TRBJ2-5, with TRBD1 as a possible D gene (7 bases). Sequenced sample: PBMCs. This TCR derives from a middle-aged man in good health and CMV-seropositive. The CDR3 here is CASSPGGTDQETQYF. As DNA, the CDR3 is TGTGCCAGCAGCCCAGGAGGGACAGACCAAGAGACCCAGTACTTC. Complete variable domain (other parts from reference TRBV7-2 and TRBJ2-5): GAGVSQSPSNKVTEKGKDVELRCDPISGHTALYWYRQSLGQGLEFLIYFQGNSAPDKSGLPSDRFSAERTGGSVSTLTIQRTQQEDSAVYLCASSPGGTDQETQYFGPGTRLLVL.